The following is a TCR beta chain sequence with its context. Rearranged V-D-J TRB sequences were amplified with a mixed TRB-A/B primer pool. TCRdb re-analysed the multiplex PCR reads in MiXCR, keeping a single row per CDR3 protein. In the table there are about 3,500 distinct CDR3 sequences, approximately 35% of which are singletons. This specimen belongs to a study of T cell repertoires in aging, cancer and after chemotherapy. Study details: Healthy donor repertoires were recorded over several months to years and showed clear clonal overlap. The whole study produced a dataset of roughly 8.6 million TCR reads.

The CDR3 runs 15 residues. CDR1 and CDR2 (germline): ENHRY, SYGVKD. V was trimmed by 5 bases and J by 0 bases, leaving 12 bases between them. Peripheral blood genomic DNA, not sorted cells or RNA, was the template. This receptor was identified in a human donor in good health. The V call is TRBV10-3, the J call TRBJ2-3; D gene unclear. Specimen: blood. In DNA, the CDR3 is TGTGCCATCAGTCTAGGAGATGCTAGCACAGATACGCAGTATTTT. The encoded protein is CAISLGDASTDTQYF.